These T cell receptor beta chains were read from a single sample in a study of cytomegalovirus exposure and HLA in healthy donors. Generated by immunoSEQ multiplex PCR, the TCRdb table keeps only in-frame clones and is missing some. The sample has about 130,000 clones; 55% to 75% are singletons. The sample comprised PBMCs. The origin of the receptors is a human donor in good health. The CDR3 runs from the conserved cysteine through the conserved F or W. A D gene is named only where the DNA matches it firmly. Size tells how often a clone was seen (once, few, many) or the class of an expanded clone, and some rows leave it out.

V gene: TRBV5-4
CDR3 length: 17
D gene: TRBD1
J gene: TRBJ2-6
clone size: few
CDR3 DNA: TGTGCCAGCAGTCGGACAGGGGGCTTGGGGGGGGCCAACGTCCTGACTTTC
CDR3 protein: CASSRTGGLGGANVLTF

V gene: TRBV4-2
CDR3 length: 19
D gene: NA
J gene: TRBJ2-5
clone size: NA
CDR3 DNA: TGTGCCAGCAGCCAAAACGAGGGAACCAGCCCTCGGGACCAAGAGACCCAGTACTTC
CDR3 protein: CASSQNEGTSPRDQETQYF

V gene: TRBV4-3
CDR3 length: 14
D gene: NA
J gene: TRBJ1-2
clone size: few
CDR3 DNA: TGCGCCAGCAGCCAAGATTCAGGCGTCTATGGCTACACCTTC
CDR3 protein: CASSQDSGVYGYTF

V gene: TRBV19
CDR3 length: 19
D gene: TRBD1
J gene: TRBJ1-2
clone size: NA
CDR3 DNA: TGTGCCAGTAGTAATAAGGCGGGGACAGGGGGGACCGTCGGCTATGGCTACACCTTC
CDR3 protein: CASSNKAGTGGTVGYGYTF

V gene: TRBV4-2
CDR3 length: 11
D gene: NA
J gene: TRBJ2-2
clone size: NA
CDR3 DNA: TGTGCCAGCAGCCCCAACGGGGAGCTGTTTTTT
CDR3 protein: CASSPNGELFF

V gene: TRBV6-6
CDR3 length: 13
D gene: TRBD1
J gene: TRBJ1-2
clone size: NA
CDR3 DNA: TGTGCCAGCAGTTGGGACAGGGACTATGGCTACACCTTC
CDR3 protein: CASSWDRDYGYTF

V gene: TRBV29-1
CDR3 length: 13
D gene: NA
J gene: TRBJ1-2
clone size: NA
CDR3 DNA: TGCAGCGTTGAAGATAGGGGGACGTATGGCTACACCTTC
CDR3 protein: CSVEDRGTYGYTF

V gene: TRBV9
CDR3 length: 15
D gene: NA
J gene: TRBJ2-1
clone size: NA
CDR3 DNA: TGTGCCAGCAGCCCCCGGGTTGGAGTTCGCAATGAGCAGTTCTTC
CDR3 protein: CASSPRVGVRNEQFF

V gene: TRBV29-1
CDR3 length: 15
D gene: NA
J gene: TRBJ2-5
clone size: NA
CDR3 DNA: TGCAGCTCCAGAGGTGGTACAGGGAGCCAAGAGACCCAGTACTTC
CDR3 protein: CSSRGGTGSQETQYF

V gene: TRBV4-2
CDR3 length: 15
D gene: NA
J gene: TRBJ2-2
clone size: NA
CDR3 DNA: TGTGCCAGCAGCCAAGATCAGGTCGGCGTCGGGGAGCTGTTTTTT
CDR3 protein: CASSQDQVGVGELFF

V gene: TRBV28
CDR3 length: 14
D gene: NA
J gene: TRBJ2-7
clone size: NA
CDR3 DNA: TGTGCCAGCACCCCCCCGGGGAGAGTGTTCGAGCAGTACTTC
CDR3 protein: CASTPPGRVFEQYF

V gene: TRBV6-4
CDR3 length: 14
D gene: TRBD1
J gene: TRBJ2-3
clone size: few
CDR3 DNA: TGTGCCAGCAGCGTCGGGACAGGGGCCGATACGCAGTATTTT
CDR3 protein: CASSVGTGADTQYF

V gene: TRBV6-1
CDR3 length: 12
D gene: NA
J gene: TRBJ1-6
clone size: NA
CDR3 DNA: TGTGCCAGCAGAGACAGGAATTCACCCCTCCACTTT
CDR3 protein: CASRDRNSPLHF

V gene: TRBV19
CDR3 length: 14
D gene: NA
J gene: TRBJ1-2
clone size: NA
CDR3 DNA: TGTGCCATCAAAGAGGAGGGAGCCCCTCTGGGCTACACCTTC
CDR3 protein: CAIKEEGAPLGYTF

V gene: TRBV30
CDR3 length: 12
D gene: TRBD1
J gene: TRBJ1-1
clone size: medium-sized
CDR3 DNA: TGTGCCTCTACAGGGGGTCGCGCTGAAGCTTTCTTT
CDR3 protein: CASTGGRAEAFF

V gene: TRBV6-1
CDR3 length: 12
D gene: NA
J gene: TRBJ2-3
clone size: NA
CDR3 DNA: TGTGCCAGCACCGACATGGCGGATACGCAGTATTTT
CDR3 protein: CASTDMADTQYF

V gene: TRBV25-1
CDR3 length: 14
D gene: NA
J gene: TRBJ1-2
clone size: NA
CDR3 DNA: TGTGCCAGCAGTGAATGGGGGGGAACCCGCGGCTACACCTTC
CDR3 protein: CASSEWGGTRGYTF

V gene: TRBV10-3
CDR3 length: 13
D gene: NA
J gene: TRBJ2-7
clone size: NA
CDR3 DNA: TGTGCCATCAGGGACAGAAACTCCTACGAGCAGTACTTC
CDR3 protein: CAIRDRNSYEQYF

V gene: TRBV5-6
CDR3 length: 16
D gene: TRBD2
J gene: TRBJ2-7
clone size: NA
CDR3 DNA: TGTGCCAGCAGCTTGGAGCGACTAGCGGCGGAATACGAGCAGTACTTC
CDR3 protein: CASSLERLAAEYEQYF

V gene: TRBV6-1
CDR3 length: 13
D gene: NA
J gene: TRBJ2-1
clone size: NA
CDR3 DNA: TGTGCCAGCAGTCAGGACTGGCAATCTGAGCAGTTCTTC
CDR3 protein: CASSQDWQSEQFF

V gene: TRBV19
CDR3 length: 15
D gene: NA
J gene: TRBJ1-1
clone size: once
CDR3 DNA: TGTGCCAGTAGTTACGGACGGGGAGGGAACACTGAAGCTTTCTTT
CDR3 protein: CASSYGRGGNTEAFF

V gene: TRBV11-2
CDR3 length: 16
D gene: TRBD2
J gene: TRBJ2-1
clone size: NA
CDR3 DNA: TGTGCCAGCAGTTACTTTAGCGGGACCACCTACAATGAGCAGTTCTTC
CDR3 protein: CASSYFSGTTYNEQFF

V gene: TRBV2
CDR3 length: 16
D gene: TRBD1
J gene: TRBJ1-3
clone size: NA
CDR3 DNA: TGTGCCAGCAGCAAAGACAGGGGACCCTCTGGAAACACCATATATTTT
CDR3 protein: CASSKDRGPSGNTIYF

V gene: TRBV5-4
CDR3 length: 15
D gene: TRBD2
J gene: TRBJ2-7
clone size: NA
CDR3 DNA: TGTGCCAGCAGCTTTGCGGGGGGCTACTCCTACGAGCAGTACTTC
CDR3 protein: CASSFAGGYSYEQYF

V gene: TRBV19
CDR3 length: 14
D gene: TRBD1
J gene: TRBJ1-1
clone size: NA
CDR3 DNA: TGTGCCAGTACCCCGGGACAGGGGGGCACTGAAGCTTTCTTT
CDR3 protein: CASTPGQGGTEAFF

V gene: TRBV29-1
CDR3 length: 14
D gene: TRBD1
J gene: TRBJ1-1
clone size: NA
CDR3 DNA: TGCAGCGTTGACGACAGGGCGGGAAGGACTGAAGCTTTCTTT
CDR3 protein: CSVDDRAGRTEAFF

V gene: TRBV7-9
CDR3 length: 15
D gene: NA
J gene: TRBJ1-5
clone size: NA
CDR3 DNA: TGTTCCAGCAGCTTGGCAGGGGATAGCAATCAGCCCCAGCATTTT
CDR3 protein: CSSSLAGDSNQPQHF

V gene: TRBV29-1
CDR3 length: 11
D gene: TRBD1
J gene: TRBJ1-2
clone size: NA
CDR3 DNA: TGCAGCGGCCTACAGGGGCATGGCTACACCTTC
CDR3 protein: CSGLQGHGYTF

V gene: TRBV25-1
CDR3 length: 12
D gene: NA
J gene: TRBJ1-5
clone size: once
CDR3 DNA: TGTGCTGCAGCGACAGGCAATCAGCCCCAGCATTTT
CDR3 protein: CAAATGNQPQHF

V gene: TRBV29-1
CDR3 length: 11
D gene: NA
J gene: TRBJ1-2
clone size: NA
CDR3 DNA: TGCAGCGGCTTACAGGGCTATGGCTACACCTTC
CDR3 protein: CSGLQGYGYTF

V gene: TRBV5-4
CDR3 length: 14
D gene: NA
J gene: TRBJ1-2
clone size: NA
CDR3 DNA: TGTGCCAGCAGCCCAGAGACAGGAAGGGGGGGCTACACCTTC
CDR3 protein: CASSPETGRGGYTF

V gene: TRBV28
CDR3 length: 16
D gene: TRBD2
J gene: TRBJ2-1
clone size: NA
CDR3 DNA: TGTGCCAGCAGTTTCCAGCGGGAGCCCAGGTACAATGAGCAGTTCTTC
CDR3 protein: CASSFQREPRYNEQFF

V gene: TRBV7-9
CDR3 length: 18
D gene: TRBD1
J gene: TRBJ1-3
clone size: NA
CDR3 DNA: TGTGCCAGCAGCCCTTTAGGGGGCAGGGCCATCTCTGGAAACACCATATATTTT
CDR3 protein: CASSPLGGRAISGNTIYF

V gene: TRBV4-2
CDR3 length: 13
D gene: NA
J gene: TRBJ2-5
clone size: few
CDR3 DNA: TGTGCCAGCAGCCAAGATGCTTGGGCGACCCAGTACTTC
CDR3 protein: CASSQDAWATQYF

V gene: TRBV4-3
CDR3 length: 15
D gene: NA
J gene: TRBJ2-7
clone size: NA
CDR3 DNA: TGCGCCAGCAGCCAAGTATCTCCGGGACACCCGGCGGGGTACTTC
CDR3 protein: CASSQVSPGHPAGYF

V gene: TRBV10-1
CDR3 length: 14
D gene: NA
J gene: TRBJ2-7
clone size: NA
CDR3 DNA: TGCGCCAGCAGTGTTGGGGGGACTTCCTACGAGCAGTACTTC
CDR3 protein: CASSVGGTSYEQYF

V gene: TRBV7-9
CDR3 length: 16
D gene: TRBD1
J gene: TRBJ2-2
clone size: NA
CDR3 DNA: TGTGCCAGCAGCTTGGAAAGACAGGGGATCACCGGGGAGCTGTTTTTT
CDR3 protein: CASSLERQGITGELFF

V gene: TRBV10-3
CDR3 length: 16
D gene: NA
J gene: TRBJ2-2
clone size: NA
CDR3 DNA: TGTGCCATCAGTGAGGTTAGGGGGGGCGACACCGGGGAGCTGTTTTTT
CDR3 protein: CAISEVRGGDTGELFF

V gene: TRBV28
CDR3 length: 12
D gene: NA
J gene: TRBJ1-1
clone size: few
CDR3 DNA: TGTGCCAGCAGTTTAATGGCGGCTGAAGCTTTCTTT
CDR3 protein: CASSLMAAEAFF

V gene: TRBV28
CDR3 length: 12
D gene: NA
J gene: TRBJ1-1
clone size: few
CDR3 DNA: TGTGCCAGCAGCCGCTCCAGCAGGGGAGCTTTCTTT
CDR3 protein: CASSRSSRGAFF

V gene: TRBV29-1
CDR3 length: 12
D gene: TRBD1
J gene: TRBJ2-7
clone size: few
CDR3 DNA: TGCAGCGTTAAGACAGGGGTTTACGAGCAGTACTTC
CDR3 protein: CSVKTGVYEQYF

V gene: TRBV5-5
CDR3 length: 15
D gene: NA
J gene: TRBJ2-5
clone size: NA
CDR3 DNA: TGTGCCAGCAGCCGATCCCCCACAGGGTACGAGACCCAGTACTTC
CDR3 protein: CASSRSPTGYETQYF

V gene: TRBV9
CDR3 length: 19
D gene: NA
J gene: TRBJ1-3
clone size: few
CDR3 DNA: TGTGCCAGCAGCGTAGGCCCGTATCCTGGCGTACAGCCTGGAAACACCATATATTTT
CDR3 protein: CASSVGPYPGVQPGNTIYF

V gene: TRBV30
CDR3 length: 12
D gene: NA
J gene: TRBJ2-1
clone size: NA
CDR3 DNA: TGTGCCTGGAGGGGGGACTTCAATGAGCAGTTCTTC
CDR3 protein: CAWRGDFNEQFF

V gene: TRBV7-9
CDR3 length: 15
D gene: TRBD1
J gene: TRBJ1-1
clone size: NA
CDR3 DNA: TGTTCCAGCAGCTTAGGGACAGGGATGAACACTGAAGCTTTCTTT
CDR3 protein: CSSSLGTGMNTEAFF

V gene: TRBV28
CDR3 length: 15
D gene: TRBD1
J gene: TRBJ2-3
clone size: NA
CDR3 DNA: TGTGCCAGCAGCGTTGGGACAGGCCTCACAGATACGCAGTATTTT
CDR3 protein: CASSVGTGLTDTQYF

V gene: TRBV15
CDR3 length: 13
D gene: NA
J gene: TRBJ2-5
clone size: NA
CDR3 DNA: TGTGCCACCAGCAGAGACAGGGTTGAGACCCAGTACTTC
CDR3 protein: CATSRDRVETQYF